The source of this TCR beta chain is a study of naive and memory T cell subsets. Trimming pared 0 bases from V and 3 bases from J, leaving 10 bases between. CDR1 is SGHRS, CDR2 YFSETQ, per germline. The CDR3 runs 14 residues. Study-wide points: Especially in CD8 cells, naive repertoires contained a few larger clonotypes, possibly CD45RA-re-expressing memory cells. RNA-based TCR counts may shift with T cell activation and differentiation.

Sequential positive selection took CD4 T cells first, then CD8 T cells. An equimolar mix of two oligonucleotides served as the beta constant-region primer for TRBC1 and TRBC2. Ligated cDNA was amplified by four rounds of PCR with nested alpha and beta constant-region primers and SP2. Ligation attached a single-stranded oligonucleotide with a 12-nucleotide UMI and the SP2 primer to the cDNA 3' end. TCRdb recomputed calls from the UMI-ligation and nested PCR reads with MiXCR, one row per CDR3 protein. In the table there are some 110,000 distinct CDR3 sequences, 14% of which are singletons. A word on this clonotype: Its antigen is not known.

The sequenced material came from naive CD8+ T cells from blood. V usage is TRBV5-1 and J usage is TRBJ2-7; D is unresolved. The TCR was taken from a human donor in good health. CDR3 protein: CASSLAEVYYEQYF. Written as DNA, the CDR3 is TGCGCCAGCAGCTTGGCCGAGGTCTACTACGAGCAGTACTTC.